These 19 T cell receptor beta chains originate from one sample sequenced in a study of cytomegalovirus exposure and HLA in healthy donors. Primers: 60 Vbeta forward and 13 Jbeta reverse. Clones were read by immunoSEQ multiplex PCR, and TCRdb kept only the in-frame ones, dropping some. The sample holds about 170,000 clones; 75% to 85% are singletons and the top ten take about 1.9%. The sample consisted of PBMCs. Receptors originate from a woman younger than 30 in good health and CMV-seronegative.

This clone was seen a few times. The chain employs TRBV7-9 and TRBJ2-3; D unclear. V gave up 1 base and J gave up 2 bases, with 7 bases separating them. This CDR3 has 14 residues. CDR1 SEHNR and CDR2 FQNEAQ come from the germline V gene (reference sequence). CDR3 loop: CASSLVVATDTQYF. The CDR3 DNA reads TGTGCCAGCAGCTTAGTCGTAGCCACAGATACGCAGTATTTT.

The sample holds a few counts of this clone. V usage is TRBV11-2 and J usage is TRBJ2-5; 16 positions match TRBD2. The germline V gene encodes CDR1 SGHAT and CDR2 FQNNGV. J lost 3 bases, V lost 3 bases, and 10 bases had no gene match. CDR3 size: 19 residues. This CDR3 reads CASSFSVGLAGGPKETQYF. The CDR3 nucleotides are TGTGCCAGCAGCTTCTCTGTGGGACTAGCGGGGGGGCCCAAAGAGACCCAGTACTTC.

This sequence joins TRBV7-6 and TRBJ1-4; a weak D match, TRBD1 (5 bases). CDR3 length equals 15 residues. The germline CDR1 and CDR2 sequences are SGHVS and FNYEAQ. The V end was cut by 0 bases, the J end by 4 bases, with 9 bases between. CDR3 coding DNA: TGTGCCAGCAGCTTAGCGTGGGGGGGTAATGAAAAACTGTTTTTT. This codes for CASSLAWGGNEKLFF.

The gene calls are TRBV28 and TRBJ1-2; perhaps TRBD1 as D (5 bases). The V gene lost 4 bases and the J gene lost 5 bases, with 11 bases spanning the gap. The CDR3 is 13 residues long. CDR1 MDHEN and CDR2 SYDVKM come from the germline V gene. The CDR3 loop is CASSWQGEYGYTF. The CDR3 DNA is TGTGCCAGCAGTTGGCAGGGTGAATATGGCTACACCTTC.

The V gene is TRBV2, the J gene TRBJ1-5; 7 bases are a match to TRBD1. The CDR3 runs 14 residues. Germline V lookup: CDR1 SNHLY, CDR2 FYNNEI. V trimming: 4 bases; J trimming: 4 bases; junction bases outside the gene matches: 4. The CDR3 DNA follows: TGTGCCAGCAGTGGGACAGGCGGTAATCAGCCCCAGCATTTT. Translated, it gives CASSGTGGNQPQHF. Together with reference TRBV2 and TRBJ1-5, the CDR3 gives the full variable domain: EPEVTQTPSHQVTQMGQEVILRCVPISNHLYFYWYRQILGQKVEFLVSFYNNEISEKSEIFDDQFSVERPDGSNFTLKIRSTKLEDSAMYFCASSGTGGNQPQHFGDGTRLSIL.

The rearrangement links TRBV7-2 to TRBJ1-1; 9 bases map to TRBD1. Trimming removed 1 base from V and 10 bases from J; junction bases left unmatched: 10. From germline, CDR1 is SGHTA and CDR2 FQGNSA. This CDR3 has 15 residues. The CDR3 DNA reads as TGTGCCAGCAGCTTAGGGGGAACAGGGGGCGGATCAGCTTTCTTT. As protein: CASSLGGTGGGSAFF.

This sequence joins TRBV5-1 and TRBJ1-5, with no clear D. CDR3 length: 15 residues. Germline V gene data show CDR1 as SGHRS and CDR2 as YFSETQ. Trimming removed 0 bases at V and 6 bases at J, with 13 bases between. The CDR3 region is CASSLEGGFGQPQHF. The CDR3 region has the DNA TGCGCCAGCAGCTTGGAGGGCGGGTTCGGTCAGCCCCAGCATTTT.

CDR3 DNA sequence: TGTGCCAGCAGCCAAGTCCACGGTGCTTACGAGCAGTACTTC. This sequence encodes CASSQVHGAYEQYF. The chain has TRBV14 and TRBJ2-7; D gene uncertain. The CDR3 runs to 14 residues. V was cut by 1 base and J by 4 bases, with 11 bases left in between. The germline V gene has CDR1 SGHDN and CDR2 FVKESK.

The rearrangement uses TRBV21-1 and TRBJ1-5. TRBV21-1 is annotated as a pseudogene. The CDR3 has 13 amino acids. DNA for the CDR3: TGTGCCAGCAGCAAAAGCCATACGCAGCCCCAGCATTTT. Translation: CASSKSHTQPQHF.

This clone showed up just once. The CDR3 loop is CASRNRDRELGHTEAFF. CDR3 nucleotide sequence: TGCGCCAGCAGGAACCGGGACAGGGAATTAGGTCACACTGAAGCTTTCTTT. J is TRBJ1-1 and V is TRBV10-2; 9 bases map to TRBD1. CDR1 and CDR2 from the germline V gene are WSHSY and SAAADI. Trimming at V came to 6 bases and at J to 3 bases, leaving 14 bases not matched to a gene. The CDR3 loop spans 17 amino acids.

CDR3 protein: CASSRTVTQETQYF. The CDR3 DNA reads TGTGCCAGCAGTAGGACAGTGACACAAGAGACCCAGTACTTC. The chain employs TRBV5-4 and TRBJ2-5, with D perhaps matching TRBD1 (6 bases). CDR1 and CDR2 from the germline V gene are SGHNT and YYREEE (reference sequence). This CDR3 contains 14 residues. Trimming pared 5 bases from V and 2 bases from J, leaving 13 bases between.

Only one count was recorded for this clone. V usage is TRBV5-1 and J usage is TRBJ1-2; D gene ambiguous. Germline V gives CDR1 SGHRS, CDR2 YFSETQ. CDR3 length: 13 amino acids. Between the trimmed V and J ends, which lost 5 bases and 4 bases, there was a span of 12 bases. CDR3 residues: CASSRGSSYGYTF. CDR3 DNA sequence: TGCGCCAGCAGTCGGGGAAGTTCCTATGGCTACACCTTC. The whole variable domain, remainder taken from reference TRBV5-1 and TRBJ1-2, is KAGVTQTPRYLIKTRGQQVTLSCSPISGHRSVSWYQQTPGQGLQFLFEYFSETQRNKGNFPGRFSGRQFSNSRSEMNVSTLELGDSALYLCASSRGSSYGYTFGSGTRLTVV.

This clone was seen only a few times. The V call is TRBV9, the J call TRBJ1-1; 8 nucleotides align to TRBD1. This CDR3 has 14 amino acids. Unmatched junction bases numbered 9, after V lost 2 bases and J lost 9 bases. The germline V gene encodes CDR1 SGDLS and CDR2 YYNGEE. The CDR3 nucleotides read TGTGCCAGCAGCGTCGCCAGGGGGCCCGGCCAAGCTTTCTTT. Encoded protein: CASSVARGPGQAFF.

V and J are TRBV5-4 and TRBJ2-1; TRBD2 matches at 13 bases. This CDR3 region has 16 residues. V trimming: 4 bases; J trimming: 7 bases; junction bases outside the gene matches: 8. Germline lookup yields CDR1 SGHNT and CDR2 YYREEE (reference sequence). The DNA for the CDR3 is TGTGCCAGCAGCATCAGACTAGCGGGAGGATCTAATGAGCAGTTCTTC. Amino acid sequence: CASSIRLAGGSNEQFF.

The CDR3 loop reads CASSEPQDLYGYTF. For the CDR3, the DNA is TGTGCCAGCAGTGAACCACAGGATCTTTATGGCTACACCTTC. V gene TRBV25-1 combines with J gene TRBJ1-2; perhaps TRBD1 as D (5 bases). The V gene lost 2 bases and the J gene lost 5 bases, with 12 bases spanning the gap. The CDR3 covers 14 residues. Germline loops: CDR1 MGHDK, CDR2 SYGVNS.

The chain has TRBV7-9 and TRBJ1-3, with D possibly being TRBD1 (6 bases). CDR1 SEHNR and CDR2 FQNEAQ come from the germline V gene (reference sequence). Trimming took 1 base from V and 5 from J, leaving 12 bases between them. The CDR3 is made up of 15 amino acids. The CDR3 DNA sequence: TGTGCCAGCAGCTTAGATCAGGGGTCGAGAAACACCATATATTTT. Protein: CASSLDQGSRNTIYF.

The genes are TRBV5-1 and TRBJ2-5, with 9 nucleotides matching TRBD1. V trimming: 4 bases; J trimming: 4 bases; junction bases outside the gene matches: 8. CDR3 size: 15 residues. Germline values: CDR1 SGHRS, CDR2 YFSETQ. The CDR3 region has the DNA TGCGCCAGCAGCCTGGGGACAGGGCGACGAGAGACCCAGTACTTC. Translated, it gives CASSLGTGRRETQYF. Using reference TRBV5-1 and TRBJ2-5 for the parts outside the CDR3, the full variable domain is KAGVTQTPRYLIKTRGQQVTLSCSPISGHRSVSWYQQTPGQGLQFLFEYFSETQRNKGNFPGRFSGRQFSNSRSEMNVSTLELGDSALYLCASSLGTGRRETQYFGPGTRLLVL.

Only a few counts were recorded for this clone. CDR3 in DNA: TGTGCCAGCAGCCAGCAGGAAGGGACAGGATCATCCTACGAGCAGTACTTC. Translation gives CASSQQEGTGSSYEQYF. The chain joins TRBV5-4 to TRBJ2-7; 8 nucleotides align to TRBD1. Germline-derived CDR1 and CDR2 are SGHNT and YYREEE (reference sequence). V trimming: 4 bases; J trimming: 1 base; junction bases outside the gene matches: 13. The CDR3 is 17 residues long. Complete variable domain (other parts from reference TRBV5-4 and TRBJ2-7): ETGVTQSPTHLIKTRGQQVTLRCSSQSGHNTVSWYQQALGQGPQFIFQYYREEENGRGNFPPRFSGLQFPNYSSELNVNALELDDSALYLCASSQQEGTGSSYEQYFGPGTRLTVT.

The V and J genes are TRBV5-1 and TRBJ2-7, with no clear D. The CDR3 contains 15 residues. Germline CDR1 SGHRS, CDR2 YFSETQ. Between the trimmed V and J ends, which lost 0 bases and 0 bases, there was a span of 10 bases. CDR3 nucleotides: TGCGCCAGCAGCTTGGTTGCCACTGGCTCCTACGAGCAGTACTTC. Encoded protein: CASSLVATGSYEQYF.